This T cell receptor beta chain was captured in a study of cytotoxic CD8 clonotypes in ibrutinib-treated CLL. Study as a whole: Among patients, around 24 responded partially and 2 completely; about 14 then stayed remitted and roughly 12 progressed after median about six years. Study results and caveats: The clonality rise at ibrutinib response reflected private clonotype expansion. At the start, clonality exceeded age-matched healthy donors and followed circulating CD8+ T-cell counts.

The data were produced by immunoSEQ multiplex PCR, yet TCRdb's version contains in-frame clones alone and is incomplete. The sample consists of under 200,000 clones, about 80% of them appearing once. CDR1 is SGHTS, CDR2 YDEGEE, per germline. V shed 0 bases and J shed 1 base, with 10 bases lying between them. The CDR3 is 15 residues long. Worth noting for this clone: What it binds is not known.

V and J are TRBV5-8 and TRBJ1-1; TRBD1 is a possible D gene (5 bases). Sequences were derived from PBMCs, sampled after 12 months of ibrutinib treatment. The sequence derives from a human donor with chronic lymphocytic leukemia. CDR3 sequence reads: CASSLAGTGNTEAFF. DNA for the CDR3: TGTGCCAGCAGCTTGGCCGGGACGGGGAACACTGAAGCTTTCTTT.